This T cell receptor beta chain was sequenced in a study of blood T cell repertoires in COVID-19 (dated by TCRdb to 2019 to 2021). About the investigation overall: Collaborator samples came from the United States, Italy and Spain and covered acute and convalescent phases of COVID-19. The prospective study material was composed of cDNA or gDNA derived from T cells, B-cell-depleted T cells, or PBMCs. The dataset comprised deeply sampled blood TCRbeta repertoires from subjects exposed to, actively infected with, or recovered from COVID-19. The repertoires were released in a freely available public database meant as a resource for research on the immune response to SARS-CoV-2. The samples were drawn from two sources: the first 160 participants of the ongoing ImmuneRACE study, and about 1,300 subjects contributed by 6 global collaborators. A de-identified subject ID, COVID-19 status, age in years and sex were almost always included in the sample metadata. Where HLA class I and class II types were available, the types were taken from metadata supplied by the sample provider, not from assay-based typing.

Via the germline V gene (reference sequence), CDR1 is LNHDA and CDR2 SQIVND. V and J lose 2 bases and 0 bases, and a span of 9 bases separates them. From the cysteine through the phenylalanine, the CDR3 covers 15 amino acids. The retained sequence is limited to the CDR3, 45 bases, with the frame set at the first base. Study-wide findings and limitations: The amount of clinical and demographic metadata varied by source and participant and was provided uncurated.

In Seattle, one collaborating source enrolled patients while the infection was active and tracked those patients longitudinally over the course of disease. The collaborating institutions used their own protocols to collect whole blood in K2EDTA tubes. For TCRbeta analysis, collaborators shipped samples in one of three forms: frozen whole blood, isolated PBMCs, or DNA extracted from either of those sample types. TCRbeta CDR3 regions were amplified from genomic DNA using the immunoSEQ Assay, a bias-controlled multiplex PCR. Under the source paper's analysis protocol: The number of nucleated cells in each sample was estimated from the amplification of reference gene primers within the assay. To quantify the absolute abundance of each unique TCRbeta CDR3 rearrangement, sequence reads were collapsed and filtered. For each sample, productive Simpson clonality was calculated by taking the square root of Simpson's diversity index across productive rearrangements. In its TCRdb copy, this immuneACCESS table keeps in-frame sequences only and misses some clones. Where compared with another copy, unresolved V genes explain less than half of these, and the others have no known cause. The V and J calls and clone size were taken over from that table, and D and trimming were inferred from the DNA. Within this sample are roughly 160,000 clones, with around nine tenths of them counted one time only. 0.55% to 0.6% of the sample goes to the ten largest clones.

Worth noting for this clone: The antigen it recognizes is unknown. No clone much larger than this one lies a single base away; base qualities are absent.

Sequencing was carried out using peripheral blood. The sequence links TRBV19 to TRBJ2-3; no confident D gene assignment can be made. The clonotype was recovered from a man in his 60s with COVID-19, enrolled during active disease. Read as DNA, the sequence is TGTGCCAGTAGTATACAATACGGGAGCACAGATACGCAGTATTTT. This sequence encodes CASSIQYGSTDTQYF.